This TCR beta chain was captured in a study of blood T cell repertoires in COVID-19. Study context: Acute and convalescent COVID-19 specimens originated in the United States, Italy and Spain. In each case, the material was cDNA or gDNA derived from T cells, B-cell-depleted T cells, or PBMCs.

Original processing methods: Amplification of reference gene primers provided the estimated nucleated cell counts. Method: immunoSEQ multiplex PCR; TCRdb's copy keeps in-frame clones and lacks some. V and J calls and clone size are those listed in that table; D and trimming were worked out from the DNA. The sample has around 430,000 clones, around 87% seen once. Those enrolled, adults aged roughly 18 to 95 years, came from about two dozen US areas. This clone was observed a single time. The CDR3 has 16 residues. Trimming removed 2 bases at V and 0 bases at J, with 13 bases between. CDR1 and CDR2 (germline): SGHTA, FQGNSA.

The chain uses TRBV7-2 and TRBJ1-1; possibly TRBD1 for D (6 bases). The sequenced sample was PBMCs or T cells enriched from blood (not recorded which). The TCR sequence derives from a woman aged 45 to 65 who had recovered from COVID-19. The chain's CDR3 is CASSLSRGNLNTEAFF. In DNA form, the CDR3 reads TGTGCCAGCAGCTTAAGCAGGGGAAATTTGAACACTGAAGCTTTCTTT.